This T cell receptor (beta chain) originates from a study of T cells after yellow fever vaccination. UMIs and a universal primer site were added when TCR cDNA was made by 5'RACE template switching. TCRdb passed the 5' RACE reads through MiXCR, listing each CDR3 protein once. Seen here are about 310,000 distinct CDR3 sequences, 3.6% observed once, and the top ten hold 20% to 30%. Notes on the study in general: Detected again after the booster were most primary-vaccination clones, at approximately 96% CD4 and 70% to 90% CD8. Clonotypes appearing in both CD4 and CD8 compartments existed, and their share was small. One caveat is that FACS-sorted repertoires could contain abundant clonotypes contaminating from the bulk population.

This clonotype showed up just a few times. What it recognizes is unknown. This clonotype was sampled from a man between 18 and 29 years old who received the YFV17D yellow fever vaccine. The starting material was PBMCs, obtained on the day of the yellow fever booster vaccination.

The CDR3 DNA reads TGTGCCAGCAGTTTCTTCGAGAACGAGCAGTTCTTC. Translation: CASSFFENEQFF. This chain joins TRBV6-6 and TRBJ2-1; D gene ambiguous. Trimming stripped 4 bases from V and 10 bases from J, with 11 bases between. Germline assignment: CDR1 MNHNY and CDR2 SVGAGI (reference sequence). This CDR3 has 12 residues.